This T cell receptor beta chain was recovered during a study of blood T cell repertoires in COVID-19. The V gene's germline CDR1 is SGDLS and CDR2 YYNGEE. The CDR3 runs to 16 residues. The V and J ends lost 0 bases and 7 bases, in that order; junction bases with no gene match: 9. In its sample, this clone was seen once. Sequencing was performed with immunoSEQ multiplex PCR; in TCRdb, only in-frame clones are kept and a portion is missing. The sample records fewer than 90,000 clones, about 83% being singletons. This chain connects TRBV9 to TRBJ2-7; TRBD2 matches 11 bases. This TCR was sampled from a human donor in a cohort sampled during active COVID-19. The material sequenced was peripheral blood. The DNA for the CDR3 is TGTGCCAGCAGCGTAGGTCGTCGACTAGCGGGATCTGAGCAGTACTTC. This gives the protein CASSVGRRLAGSEQYF.